Listed below are T cell receptor beta chains from one sample, sequenced in a study of cytomegalovirus exposure and HLA in healthy donors. Profiled with immunoSEQ multiplex PCR; TCRdb holds only in-frame clones, not every one. The sample contains about 220,000 clones, 60% to 80% of which appear only once. What was sequenced was PBMCs. The source is a male donor in good health and CMV-seronegative. Each CDR3 is given with its conserved first and last residue. A D gene is named only where the DNA matches it firmly. Part of the rows lack a size; the others show once, few, many or a class for expanded clones.

>NA|NA|TRBV4-2|TRBJ2-5|14
CASSPGIFQETQYF
TGTGCCAGCAGCCCCGGGATCTTCCAAGAGACCCAGTACTTC
>NA|NA|TRBV5-1|TRBJ1-2|16
CASSSAERETYYGYTF
TGCGCCAGCAGTTCTGCAGAGAGGGAGACTTACTATGGCTACACCTTC
>NA|NA|TRBV7-9|TRBJ1-2|12
CSSSSNRDGYTF
TGTTCCAGCAGCTCCAACAGGGATGGCTACACCTTC
>NA|TRBD2|TRBV4-2|TRBJ2-1|18
CASSQEGLAGSSYNEQFF
TGTGCCAGCAGCCAAGAGGGACTAGCGGGGAGCTCCTACAATGAGCAGTTCTTC
>NA|TRBD1|TRBV15|TRBJ1-1|18
CATSSKRRDRGANTEAFF
TGTGCCACCAGCAGTAAAAGGAGGGACAGGGGTGCAAACACTGAAGCTTTCTTT
>NA|TRBD1|TRBV6-1|TRBJ2-1|14
CASQGTGEYNEQFF
TGTGCCAGCCAAGGGACAGGGGAATACAATGAGCAGTTCTTC
>few|TRBD2|TRBV7-6|TRBJ2-7|15
CASSSQWGGPEEQYF
TGTGCCAGCAGCTCCCAATGGGGGGGTCCAGAAGAGCAGTACTTC
>once|TRBD1|TRBV6-5|TRBJ1-1|15
CASSYFSLQGQEAFF
TGTGCCAGCAGTTACTTTTCCCTACAGGGGCAGGAAGCTTTCTTT
>once|NA|TRBV7-2|TRBJ2-7|14
CASSLAGAGYEQYF
TGTGCCAGCAGCTTAGCGGGAGCAGGCTACGAGCAGTACTTC
>NA|NA|TRBV18|TRBJ1-5|15
CASSTTGTGSQPQHF
TGTGCCAGCTCAACGACAGGCACCGGTAGTCAGCCCCAGCATTTT
>once|NA|TRBV5-1|TRBJ1-1|17
CASSLDPSRMVSTEAFF
TGCGCCAGCAGCTTGGACCCAAGCAGGATGGTAAGCACTGAAGCTTTCTTT
>NA|TRBD1|TRBV19|TRBJ2-7|13
CATGQGQTYEQYF
TGTGCCACCGGACAGGGGCAAACCTACGAGCAGTACTTC
>NA|TRBD2|TRBV6-1|TRBJ2-5|15
CASSRTSLRKETQYF
TGTGCCAGCAGCCGGACTAGTCTTCGGAAAGAGACCCAGTACTTC
>few|NA|TRBV7-2|TRBJ2-5|13
CASSLATKETQYF
TGTGCCAGCAGCTTAGCGACTAAAGAGACCCAGTACTTC
>NA|NA|TRBV5-4|TRBJ2-2|16
CASRGGGEGNTGELFF
TGTGCCAGCAGGGGGGGCGGGGAGGGGAACACCGGGGAGCTGTTTTTT
>NA|NA|TRBV29-1|TRBJ2-2|14
CSVFGQKTTGELFF
TGCAGCGTTTTCGGACAGAAAACGACCGGGGAGCTGTTTTTT
>NA|NA|TRBV2|TRBJ2-7|15
CASSGNRVRVYEQYF
TGTGCCAGCAGTGGGAACAGGGTAAGAGTCTACGAGCAGTACTTC
>NA|NA|TRBV6-5|TRBJ1-2|13
CASSYRDNYGYTF
TGTGCCAGCAGTTACCGCGATAACTATGGCTACACCTTC
>NA|NA|TRBV5-1|TRBJ2-1|16
CASSKSPGEYLNEQFF
TGCGCCAGCAGCAAAAGTCCGGGGGAGTATTTGAATGAGCAGTTCTTC
>once|TRBD2|TRBV2|TRBJ2-1|14
CATRAGGRLDEQFF
TGTGCCACACGAGCGGGGGGCCGTTTAGATGAGCAGTTCTTC
>NA|NA|TRBV27|TRBJ1-2|12
CASSLQGYGYTF
TGTGCCAGCAGTTTACAGGGCTATGGCTACACCTTC
>NA|TRBD1|TRBV7-3|TRBJ2-1|15
CASSKIRGRYNEQFF
TGTGCCAGCAGCAAAATCAGGGGGAGATACAATGAGCAGTTCTTC
>NA|NA|TRBV28|TRBJ1-2|16
CASSSPTVFFFYGYTF
TGTGCCAGCAGTTCCCCGACAGTATTTTTTTTCTATGGCTACACCTTC
>NA|NA|TRBV10-3|TRBJ2-7|15
CAISESLDITYEQYF
TGTGCCATCAGTGAGTCATTGGACATAACCTACGAGCAGTACTTC
>few|TRBD1|TRBV7-2|TRBJ1-2|14
CASSIRGLNYGYTF
TGTGCCAGCAGCATCAGGGGGTTGAACTATGGCTACACCTTC
>NA|TRBD2|TRBV5-4|TRBJ2-1|15
CASSLGTSGSGEQFF
TGTGCCAGCAGCTTGGGGACTAGCGGGAGCGGTGAGCAGTTCTTC
>NA|TRBD2|TRBV5-4|TRBJ2-2|15
CASSLERGGTGELFF
TGTGCCAGCAGCTTGGAGCGGGGGGGCACCGGGGAGCTGTTTTTT